This section outlines one T cell receptor beta chain sequence together with its context. This entry belongs to a study of blood T cell repertoires in COVID-19. The table came from immunoSEQ multiplex PCR; TCRdb's copy has only in-frame clones and leaves some out. This repertoire shows 300,000 to 400,000 clones, 88% found once; its top ten account for about 1.1%. Participant reports of clinical history set cohort assignment. The clonotype originates from a woman aged 18-30 years who had recovered from COVID-19. The sample consisted of PBMCs or T cells enriched from blood (not recorded which).

The CDR3 DNA reads as TGTGCCAGCAAGTTCGGGAACACTGAAGCTTTCTTT. Translated: CASKFGNTEAFF. V usage is TRBV2 and J usage is TRBJ1-1; D remains unclear. This CDR3 contains 12 residues. The germline gives CDR1 SNHLY, CDR2 FYNNEI. V lost 7 bases and J lost 1, with 7 bases in between.